This T cell receptor beta chain was observed in a study of blood T cell repertoires in COVID-19. Turning to the study itself: Both acute and convalescent COVID-19 samples were obtained from the United States, Italy and Spain. T cells, B-cell-depleted T cells, or PBMCs supplied cDNA or gDNA.

In the authors' methods: By means of reference gene primer amplification, nucleated cell counts were estimated. Libraries were prepared by immunoSEQ multiplex PCR; TCRdb keeps only in-frame clonotypes and omits some of them. That table gives V, J and clone size, and the DNA gave D and trimming. The sample contains approximately 72,000 clones, 70% to 90% of which appear only once. This clone was picked up a small number of times. V lost 1 base and J lost 2, with 8 bases in between. The germline gives CDR1 SEHNR, CDR2 FQNEAQ (reference sequence). CDR3 length equals 14 residues. The chain couples TRBV7-9 to TRBJ1-2, with D hard to call. Sample: peripheral blood. This TCR was recovered from an elderly woman with acute or convalescent COVID-19. The CDR3 region has the DNA TGTGCCAGCAGCTTAGGTGAGCGGAACTATGGCTACACCTTC. Amino acids: CASSLGERNYGYTF.